The clone carrying this T cell receptor beta chain was detected ten times or more. RNA transcripts gave rise to amplified TCR beta CDR3 regions. An initial round of RT-PCR targeting the TCR CDR3 relied on the HTBI primer set. One entry per CDR3 protein results from TCRdb running MiXCR on the multiplex PCR reads. The sample lists about 420,000 distinct CDR3 sequences; about 13% were seen once. The data belong to a study of T cells in Graves' hyperthyroidism and ophthalmopathy. The CDR3 is 16 residues long. CDR1 is SGHRS, CDR2 YFSETQ, per germline. V gave up 3 bases and J gave up 3 bases; unmatched junction bases: 7. Patients showing uncontrolled infection, other autoimmune disease, pregnancy or lactation were ineligible.

This receptor was taken from a woman aged 18-35 years with Graves' hyperthyroidism. The sequencing input was blood. V usage is TRBV5-1 and J usage is TRBJ2-3; 10 positions match TRBD1. CDR3 protein: CASSSTTGGRTDTQYF. The CDR3 DNA reads as TGCGCCAGCAGCTCTACGACAGGGGGCAGGACAGATACGCAGTATTTT.